This TCR beta chain was documented in a study of cytomegalovirus exposure and HLA in healthy donors. Trimming took off 0 bases at V and 9 bases at J, with 10 bases between the two ends. There are 13 residues in the CDR3. Per the germline V gene, CDR1 is SGHRS and CDR2 is YFSETQ. General observations from the study: Accounts indicate the classifier identified cytomegalovirus status with strong specificity and sensitivity. After further analysis at a later stage, 17,000 or so TCR beta sequences were associated with HLA alleles at 0.05 false discovery rate. Previously analyzed data showed that most TCR beta V segments were productive at a frequency of about 87% or about 30%.

Turning to this clone: Its antigen is not identified.

Vbeta (60) and Jbeta (13) primers were used in the PCR. The table came from immunoSEQ multiplex PCR; TCRdb's copy has only in-frame clones and leaves some out. The data contain about 92,000 clones, under 80% of them seen just once; the ten biggest clones take up around 7.3%. The source material was PBMCs. This chain links TRBV5-1 with TRBJ1-5; no definite D call. The TCR sequence derives from a man in his fifties in good health and CMV-seropositive. Written as DNA, the CDR3 is TGCGCCAGCAGCTTGGGTGAGGGCAGGCCCCAGCATTTT. Amino acid sequence: CASSLGEGRPQHF.